This T cell receptor (beta chain) was captured by sequencing in a study of cytomegalovirus exposure and HLA in healthy donors. Points from the study as a whole: Presence/absence analyses assumed roughly uniform sequencing depth across donors. In a later analysis, TCR beta V- and J-gene trimming showed a link to a missense DCLRE1C variant. Diagnosis of cytomegalovirus status made by the classifier reportedly showed high specificity and sensitivity.

Germline V gene sequence: CDR1 SGDLS, CDR2 YYNGEE. CDR3 size: 14 residues. Trimming shortened V by 0 bases and J by 8 bases, and 12 bases separated the two germline ends. 13 Jbeta primers and 60 Vbeta primers were used for the PCR. Original processing notes: Unique TCR beta chains numbered around 80 million in a later analysis, with around 10 million shared. Libraries were prepared by immunoSEQ multiplex PCR; TCRdb keeps only in-frame clonotypes and omits some of them. Clonal size and the V and J genes are those of that table, whereas D and trimming came from the DNA. Its clone listing holds roughly 84,000 clones. To note about this clone: The target antigen is unknown.

The chain joins TRBV9 to TRBJ2-1, with D possibly TRBD2 on 5 matching bases. The sequenced material came from PBMCs. The receptor was derived from a middle-aged man in good health and CMV-seronegative. CDR3 residues: CASSVDRGKDEQFF. CDR3 nucleotides: TGTGCCAGCAGCGTAGACCGGGGAAAAGATGAGCAGTTCTTC.